This paragraph covers one T cell receptor (beta chain) sequence. Its target is unknown. This CDR3 is 15 amino acids long. CDR1 is LGHNA and CDR2 is YSLEER in the germline V gene. The V and J ends lost 0 bases and 4 bases respectively, with 10 bases between them. The sample belongs to a study of cytomegalovirus exposure and HLA in healthy donors. It was with 60 Vbeta and 13 Jbeta primers that the PCR ran. TCRdb's copy holds only in-frame clones and misses some; the assay was immunoSEQ multiplex PCR. The table lists tens of thousands of clones, roughly four fifths of them singletons. General study results and limits: Cytomegalovirus status was reportedly diagnosed by the classifier with high sensitivity and specificity.

The sequenced material came from PBMCs. This receptor was identified in a male donor in good health and CMV-seropositive. The chain joins TRBV4-3 to TRBJ1-3; D is ambiguous. The CDR3 protein is CASSQDKKPGNTIYF. In DNA, the CDR3 is TGCGCCAGCAGCCAAGATAAGAAGCCGGGAAACACCATATATTTT.